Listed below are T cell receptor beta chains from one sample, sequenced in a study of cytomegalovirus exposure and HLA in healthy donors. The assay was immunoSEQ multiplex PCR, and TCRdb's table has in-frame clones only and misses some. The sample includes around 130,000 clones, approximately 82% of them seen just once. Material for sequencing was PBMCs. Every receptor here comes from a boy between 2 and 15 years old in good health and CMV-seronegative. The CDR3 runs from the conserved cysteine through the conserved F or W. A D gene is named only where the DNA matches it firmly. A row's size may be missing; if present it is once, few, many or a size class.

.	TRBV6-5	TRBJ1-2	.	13	CASSYGQRDGYTF	TGTGCCAGCAGTTACGGACAGAGAGATGGCTACACCTTC
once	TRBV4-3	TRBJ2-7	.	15	CASSQDPSSNYEQYF	TGCGCCAGCAGCCAAGATCCTAGCAGTAACTACGAGCAGTACTTC
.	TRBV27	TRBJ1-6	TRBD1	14	CASSLDREDSSLHF	TGTGCCAGCAGTTTAGACAGGGAAGATTCAAGCCTCCACTTT
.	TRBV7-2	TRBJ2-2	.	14	CASSLDRVNGELFF	TGTGCCAGCAGCTTAGATCGGGTTAACGGGGAGCTGTTTTTT
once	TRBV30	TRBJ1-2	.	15	CAWSVETGGMGGYTF	TGTGCCTGGAGTGTGGAGACGGGGGGCATGGGTGGCTACACCTTC
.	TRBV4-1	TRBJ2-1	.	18	CASSQDALAPSSYNEQFF	TGCGCCAGCAGCCAAGACGCTTTAGCCCCAAGCTCCTACAATGAGCAGTTCTTC
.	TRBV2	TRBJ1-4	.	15	CASSEASDASEKLFF	TGTGCCAGCAGTGAGGCCAGCGACGCTAGTGAAAAACTGTTTTTT
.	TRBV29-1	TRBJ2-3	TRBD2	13	CSGLAGVTNTQYF	TGCAGCGGGCTAGCGGGGGTTACGAATACGCAGTATTTT
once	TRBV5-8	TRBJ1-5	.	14	CASSLWSGQQPQHF	TGTGCCAGCAGCTTATGGTCAGGGCAACAGCCCCAGCATTTT
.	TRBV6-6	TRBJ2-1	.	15	CASSPNVVGYNEQFF	TGTGCCAGCAGTCCCAACGTAGTCGGGTACAATGAGCAGTTCTTC
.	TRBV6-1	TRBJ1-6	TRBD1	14	CASSEGQGEGPLHF	TGTGCCAGCAGTGAAGGGCAGGGGGAAGGACCCCTCCACTTT
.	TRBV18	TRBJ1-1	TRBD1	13	CASSGGQDTEAFF	TGTGCCAGCTCAGGTGGACAGGACACTGAAGCTTTCTTT
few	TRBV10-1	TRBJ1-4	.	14	CASSDSATNEKLFF	TGCGCCAGCAGTGATTCTGCAACTAATGAAAAACTGTTTTTT
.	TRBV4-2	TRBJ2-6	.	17	CASSQDLGGAGANVLTF	TGTGCCAGCAGCCAAGATCTGGGGGGAGCTGGGGCCAACGTCCTGACTTTC
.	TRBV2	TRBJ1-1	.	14	CASSYEQGPTEAFF	TGTGCCAGCAGTTACGAACAGGGCCCCACTGAAGCTTTCTTT
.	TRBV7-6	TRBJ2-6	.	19	CASSLLRGRDFSGANVLTF	TGTGCCAGCAGCTTATTGCGGGGTCGGGATTTTTCAGGGGCCAACGTCCTGACTTTC
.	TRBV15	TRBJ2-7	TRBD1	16	CATSLFGQGLSYEQYF	TGTGCCACCAGCTTATTCGGACAGGGGCTTTCCTACGAGCAGTACTTC
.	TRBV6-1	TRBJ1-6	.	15	CASSEGGVGNSPLHF	TGTGCCAGCAGTGAGGGCGGGGTAGGGAATTCACCCCTCCACTTT
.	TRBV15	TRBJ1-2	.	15	CATSRTDRRRSGYTF	TGTGCCACCAGCAGAACCGACAGGAGGCGTAGTGGCTACACCTTC
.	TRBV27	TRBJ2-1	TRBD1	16	CASTRTGTGARGEQFF	TGTGCCAGCACTCGAACAGGGACAGGGGCGCGGGGTGAGCAGTTCTTC
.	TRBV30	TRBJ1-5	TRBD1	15	CAWSSGGWGNQPQHF	TGTGCCTGGAGTTCAGGGGGCTGGGGCAATCAGCCCCAGCATTTT
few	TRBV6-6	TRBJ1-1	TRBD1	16	CASNDPGQKTNTEAFF	TGTGCCAGCAATGACCCGGGACAGAAAACAAACACTGAAGCTTTCTTT
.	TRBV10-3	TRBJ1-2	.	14	CAISVQERSRGYTF	TGTGCCATCAGTGTACAGGAAAGGTCCCGTGGCTACACCTTC
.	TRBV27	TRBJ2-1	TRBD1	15	CASSTGQGKRGEQFF	TGTGCCAGCAGCACCGGACAGGGGAAACGGGGTGAGCAGTTCTTC
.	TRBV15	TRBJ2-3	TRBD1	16	CATRTGALFSTDTQYF	TGTGCCACCAGGACAGGGGCCCTCTTTAGCACAGATACGCAGTATTTT
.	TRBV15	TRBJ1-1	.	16	CATSSPRLGANTEAFF	TGTGCCACCAGCTCCCCCCGGTTGGGGGCGAACACTGAAGCTTTCTTT
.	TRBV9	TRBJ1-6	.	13	CASSPSHSSPLHF	TGTGCCAGCAGCCCAAGTCACAGTTCACCCCTCCACTTT
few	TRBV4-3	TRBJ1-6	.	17	CASSQERIPENNSPLHF	TGCGCCAGCAGCCAAGAAAGGATCCCGGAGAATAATTCACCCCTCCACTTT
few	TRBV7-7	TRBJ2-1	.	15	CASSLGGAGDNEQFF	TGTGCTAGCAGCTTGGGCGGGGCCGGGGACAATGAGCAGTTCTTC
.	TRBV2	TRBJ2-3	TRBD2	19	CASSEVPSGRAWVTDTQYF	TGTGCCAGCAGTGAAGTACCCAGCGGGAGGGCCTGGGTCACAGATACGCAGTATTTT
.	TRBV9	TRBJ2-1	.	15	CASHGGAGENNEQFF	TGTGCCAGCCACGGTGGGGCAGGCGAGAACAATGAGCAGTTCTTC
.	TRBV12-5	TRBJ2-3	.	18	CASGLVQGGGMFTDTQYF	TGTGCTAGTGGTTTGGTACAAGGTGGGGGGATGTTCACAGATACGCAGTATTTT
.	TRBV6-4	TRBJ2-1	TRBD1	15	CASSDSGGDYNEQFF	TGTGCCAGCAGTGACTCAGGGGGCGACTACAATGAGCAGTTCTTC
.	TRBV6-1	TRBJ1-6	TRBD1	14	CASETGEDNSPLHF	TGTGCCAGCGAGACAGGGGAAGATAATTCACCCCTCCACTTT
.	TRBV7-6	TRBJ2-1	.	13	CASSLARGNEQFF	TGTGCCAGCAGCTTAGCCAGGGGTAATGAGCAGTTCTTC
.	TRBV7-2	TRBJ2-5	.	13	CASSLGESKTQYF	TGTGCCAGCAGCTTAGGGGAGAGTAAGACCCAGTACTTC
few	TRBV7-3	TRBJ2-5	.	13	CASSLGGLETQYF	TGTGCCAGCAGCTTAGGCGGTCTGGAGACCCAGTACTTC
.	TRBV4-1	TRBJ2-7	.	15	CASSQDVTQSYEQYF	TGCGCCAGCAGCCAAGATGTGACTCAATCCTACGAGCAGTACTTC
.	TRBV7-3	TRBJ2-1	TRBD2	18	CASSLRAPTSGEYNEQFF	TGTGCCAGCAGCTTAAGAGCGCCGACTAGCGGGGAGTACAATGAGCAGTTCTTC
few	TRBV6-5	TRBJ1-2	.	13	CASSSTENYGYTF	TGTGCCAGCAGTTCGACAGAAAACTATGGCTACACCTTC
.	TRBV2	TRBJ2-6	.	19	CASIGIKWRGTAGANVLTF	TGTGCCAGCATCGGAATAAAGTGGAGGGGGACAGCTGGGGCCAACGTCCTGACTTTC
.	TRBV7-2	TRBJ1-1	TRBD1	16	CASSSPGTGGSTEAFF	TGTGCCAGCAGCTCTCCCGGGACAGGGGGTAGTACTGAAGCTTTCTTT
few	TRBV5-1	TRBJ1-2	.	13	CASSLEQSYGYTF	TGCGCCAGCAGCTTGGAACAGAGCTATGGCTACACCTTC
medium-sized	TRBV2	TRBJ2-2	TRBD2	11	CASWEGGELFF	TGTGCCAGTTGGGAGGGCGGGGAGCTGTTTTTT
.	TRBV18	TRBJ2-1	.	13	CAATSAGYNEQFF	TGTGCCGCCACCTCGGCAGGATACAATGAGCAGTTCTTC
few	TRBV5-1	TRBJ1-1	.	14	CASSLRGGGTEAFF	TGCGCCAGCAGCTTGAGGGGAGGGGGGACTGAAGCTTTCTTT
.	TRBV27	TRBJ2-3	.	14	CASSLLQGQEVQYF	TGTGCCAGCAGTTTATTGCAGGGCCAGGAAGTGCAGTATTTT
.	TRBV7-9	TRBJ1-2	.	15	CASSLAQGTNYGYTF	TGTGCCAGCAGCTTAGCGCAGGGGACAAACTATGGCTACACCTTC
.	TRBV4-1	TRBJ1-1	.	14	CASSQTAMNTEAFF	TGCGCCAGCAGCCAGACAGCCATGAACACTGAAGCTTTCTTT
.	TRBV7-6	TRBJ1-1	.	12	CASSSRDTEAFF	TGTGCCAGCAGCTCGCGGGACACTGAAGCTTTCTTT
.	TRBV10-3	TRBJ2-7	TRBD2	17	CAISEGTSGGALYEQYF	TGTGCCATCAGTGAAGGGACTAGCGGGGGGGCTCTGTACGAGCAGTACTTC
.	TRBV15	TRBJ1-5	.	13	CATSRLPGQPQHF	TGTGCCACCAGCAGACTCCCCGGGCAGCCCCAGCATTTT
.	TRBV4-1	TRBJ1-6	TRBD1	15	CASSQDPSTGMPLHF	TGCGCCAGCAGCCAAGACCCCTCGACAGGGATGCCCCTCCACTTT
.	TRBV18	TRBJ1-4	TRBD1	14	CASSGDRGSEKLFF	TGTGCCAGCTCAGGGGACAGGGGGAGCGAAAAACTGTTTTTT
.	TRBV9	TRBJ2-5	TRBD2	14	CASSVGLDGETQYF	TGTGCCAGCAGCGTGGGACTAGACGGAGAGACCCAGTACTTC
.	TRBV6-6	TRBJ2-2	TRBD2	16	CASSSRTSGNTGELFF	TGTGCCAGCAGTTCCCGGACTAGCGGGAACACCGGGGAGCTGTTTTTT
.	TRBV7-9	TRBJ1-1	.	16	CASSTPEAGLETEAFF	TGTGCCAGCAGCACACCTGAGGCAGGGCTTGAGACTGAAGCTTTCTTT
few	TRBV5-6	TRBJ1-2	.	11	CASTRRDGYTF	TGTGCCAGCACCCGGAGAGATGGCTACACCTTC
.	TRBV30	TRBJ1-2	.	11	CAWNRVDGYTF	TGTGCCTGGAACCGAGTGGATGGCTACACCTTC
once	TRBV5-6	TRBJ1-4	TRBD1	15	CASNFNRGREEKLFF	TGTGCCAGCAACTTTAACAGGGGGCGCGAGGAAAAACTGTTTTTT